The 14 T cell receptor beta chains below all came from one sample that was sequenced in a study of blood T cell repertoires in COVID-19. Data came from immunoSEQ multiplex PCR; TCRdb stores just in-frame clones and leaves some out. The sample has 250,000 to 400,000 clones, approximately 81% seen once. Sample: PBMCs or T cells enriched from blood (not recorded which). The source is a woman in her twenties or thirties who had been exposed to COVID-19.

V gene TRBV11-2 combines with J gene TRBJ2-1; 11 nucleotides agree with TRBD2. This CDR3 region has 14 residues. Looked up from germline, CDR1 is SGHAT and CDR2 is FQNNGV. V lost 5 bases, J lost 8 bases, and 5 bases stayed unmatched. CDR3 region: CASSRTSGRHEQFF. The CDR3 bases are TGTGCCAGCAGCCGAACTAGCGGGAGACATGAGCAGTTCTTC.

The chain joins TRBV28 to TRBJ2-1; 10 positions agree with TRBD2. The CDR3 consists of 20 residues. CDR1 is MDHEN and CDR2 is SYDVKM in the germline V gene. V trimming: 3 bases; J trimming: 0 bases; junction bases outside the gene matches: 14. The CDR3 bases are TGTGCCAGCAGTTTCGGGGGGGCTAGCGGGGGCCCCAGCTCCTACAATGAGCAGTTCTTC. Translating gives CASSFGGASGGPSSYNEQFF. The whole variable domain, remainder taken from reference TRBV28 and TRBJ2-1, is DVKVTQSSRYLVKRTGEKVFLECVQDMDHENMFWYRQDPGLGLRLIYFSYDVKMKEKGDIPEGYSVSREKKERFSLILESASTNQTSMYLCASSFGGASGGPSSYNEQFFGPGTRLTVL.

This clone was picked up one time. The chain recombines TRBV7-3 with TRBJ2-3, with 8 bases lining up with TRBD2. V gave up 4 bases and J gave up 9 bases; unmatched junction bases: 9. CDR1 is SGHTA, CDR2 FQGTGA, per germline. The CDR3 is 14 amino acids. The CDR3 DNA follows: TGTGCCAGCAGCTCTGGGCTAGCGGGTAACACGCAGTATTTT. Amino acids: CASSSGLAGNTQYF.

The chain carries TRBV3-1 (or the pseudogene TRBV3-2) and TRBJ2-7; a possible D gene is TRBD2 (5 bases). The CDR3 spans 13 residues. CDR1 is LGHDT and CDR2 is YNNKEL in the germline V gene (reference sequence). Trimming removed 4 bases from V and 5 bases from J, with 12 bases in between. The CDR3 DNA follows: TGTGCCAGCAGCCGACGGGATACCCACGAGCAGTACTTC. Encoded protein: CASSRRDTHEQYF.

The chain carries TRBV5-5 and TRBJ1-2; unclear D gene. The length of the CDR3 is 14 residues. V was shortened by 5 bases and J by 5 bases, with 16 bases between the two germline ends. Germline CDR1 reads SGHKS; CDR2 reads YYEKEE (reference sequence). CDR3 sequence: CASSREPLGYGYTF. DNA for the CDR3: TGTGCCAGCAGTCGAGAACCACTTGGTTATGGCTACACCTTC. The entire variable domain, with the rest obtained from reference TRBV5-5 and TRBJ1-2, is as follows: DAGVTQSPTHLIKTRGQQVTLRCSPISGHKSVSWYQQVLGQGPQFIFQYYEKEERGRGNFPDRFSARQFPNYSSELNVNALLLGDSALYLCASSREPLGYGYTFGSGTRLTVV.

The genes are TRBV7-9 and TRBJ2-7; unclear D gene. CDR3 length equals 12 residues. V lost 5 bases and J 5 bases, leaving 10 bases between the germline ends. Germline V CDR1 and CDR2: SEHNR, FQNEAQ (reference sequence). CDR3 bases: TGTGCCAGCAGCGCACTCACGGACGAGCAGTACTTC. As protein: CASSALTDEQYF.

CDR3 residues: CASSVVGRGTDTQYF. In DNA form, the CDR3 reads TGTGCCAGCAGCGTAGTCGGGAGGGGGACAGATACGCAGTATTTT. V is TRBV9 and J is TRBJ2-3; 8 bases are shared with TRBD2. J gave up 3 bases and V 0 bases, and 3 bases lay outside the gene matches. This CDR3 region has 15 residues. Germline CDR1 reads SGDLS; CDR2 reads YYNGEE.

CDR3 in amino acids: CASRSSSSGEKLFF. CDR3 coding DNA: TGTGCCAGCAGGTCCTCCAGTAGCGGGGAAAAACTGTTTTTT. This rearrangement joins TRBV7-9 to TRBJ1-4; D not certain. The CDR3 runs 14 residues. The germline V and J ends were trimmed by 6 bases and 8 bases, with 16 bases remaining between them. Germline CDR1 is SEHNR and CDR2 is FQNEAQ (reference sequence).

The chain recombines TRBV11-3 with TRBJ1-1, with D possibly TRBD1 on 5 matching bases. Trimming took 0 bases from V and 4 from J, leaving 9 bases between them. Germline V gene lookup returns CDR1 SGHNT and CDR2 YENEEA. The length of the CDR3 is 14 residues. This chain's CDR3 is CASSLDGGATEAFF. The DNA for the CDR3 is TGTGCCAGCAGCTTAGATGGCGGGGCCACTGAAGCTTTCTTT.

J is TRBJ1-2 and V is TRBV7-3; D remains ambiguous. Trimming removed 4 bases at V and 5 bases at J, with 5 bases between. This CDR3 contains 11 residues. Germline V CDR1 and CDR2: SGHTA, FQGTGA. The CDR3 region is CASSSGYGYTF. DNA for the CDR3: TGTGCCAGCAGCTCGGGTTATGGCTACACCTTC.

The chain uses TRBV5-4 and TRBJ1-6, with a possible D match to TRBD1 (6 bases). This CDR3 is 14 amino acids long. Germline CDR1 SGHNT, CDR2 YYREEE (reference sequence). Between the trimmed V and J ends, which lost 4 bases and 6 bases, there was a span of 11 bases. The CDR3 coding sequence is TGTGCCAGCAGCGGGGACATAAGTAATTCACCCCTCCACTTT. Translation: CASSGDISNSPLHF.

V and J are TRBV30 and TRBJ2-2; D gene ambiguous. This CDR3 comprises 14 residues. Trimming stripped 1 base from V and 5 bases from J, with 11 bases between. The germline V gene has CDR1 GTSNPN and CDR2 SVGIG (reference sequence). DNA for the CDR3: TGTGCCTGGAGTGATGGGCTCGAAACCGGGGAGCTGTTTTTT. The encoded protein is CAWSDGLETGELFF.

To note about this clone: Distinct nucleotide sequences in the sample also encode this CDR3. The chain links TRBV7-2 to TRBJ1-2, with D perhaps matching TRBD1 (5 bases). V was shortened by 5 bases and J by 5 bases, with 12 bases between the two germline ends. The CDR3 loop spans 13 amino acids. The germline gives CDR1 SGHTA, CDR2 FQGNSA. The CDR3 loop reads CASSPDRDYGYTF. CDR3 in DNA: TGTGCCAGCAGCCCAGACAGAGATTATGGCTACACCTTC. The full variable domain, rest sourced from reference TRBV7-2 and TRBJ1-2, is GAGVSQSPSNKVTEKGKDVELRCDPISGHTALYWYRQSLGQGLEFLIYFQGNSAPDKSGLPSDRFSAERTGGSVSTLTIQRTQQEDSAVYLCASSPDRDYGYTFGSGTRLTVV.

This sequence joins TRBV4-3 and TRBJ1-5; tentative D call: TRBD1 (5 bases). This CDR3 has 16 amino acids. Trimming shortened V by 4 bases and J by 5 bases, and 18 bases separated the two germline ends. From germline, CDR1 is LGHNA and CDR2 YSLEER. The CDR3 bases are TGCGCCAGCAGCCCAGGGAACCGAGGAAGAGATCAGCCCCAGCATTTT. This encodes CASSPGNRGRDQPQHF.